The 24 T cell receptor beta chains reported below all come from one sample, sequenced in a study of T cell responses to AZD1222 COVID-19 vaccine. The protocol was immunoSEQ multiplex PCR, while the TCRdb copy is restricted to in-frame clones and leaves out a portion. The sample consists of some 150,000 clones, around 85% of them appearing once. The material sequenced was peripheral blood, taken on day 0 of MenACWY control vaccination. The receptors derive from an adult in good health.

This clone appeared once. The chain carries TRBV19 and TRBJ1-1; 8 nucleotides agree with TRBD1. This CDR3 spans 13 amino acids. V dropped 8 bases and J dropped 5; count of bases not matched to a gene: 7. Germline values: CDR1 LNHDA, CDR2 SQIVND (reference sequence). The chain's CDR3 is CASGQGLGTEAFF. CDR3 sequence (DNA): TGTGCCAGTGGACAGGGATTGGGGACTGAAGCTTTCTTT.

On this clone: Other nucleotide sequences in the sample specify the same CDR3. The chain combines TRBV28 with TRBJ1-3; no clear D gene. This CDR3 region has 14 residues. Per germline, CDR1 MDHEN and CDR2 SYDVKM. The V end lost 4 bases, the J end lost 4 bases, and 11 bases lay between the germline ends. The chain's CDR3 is CASSSRNSGNTIYF. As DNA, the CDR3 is TGTGCCAGCAGTTCCAGGAATTCCGGAAACACCATATATTTT.

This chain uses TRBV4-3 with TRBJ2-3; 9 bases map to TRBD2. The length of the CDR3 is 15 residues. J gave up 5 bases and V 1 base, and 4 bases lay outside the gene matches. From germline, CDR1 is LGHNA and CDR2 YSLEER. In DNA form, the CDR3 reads TGCGCCAGCAGCCAAGGAGCGGGAGGTATAGATACGCAGTATTTT. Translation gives CASSQGAGGIDTQYF.

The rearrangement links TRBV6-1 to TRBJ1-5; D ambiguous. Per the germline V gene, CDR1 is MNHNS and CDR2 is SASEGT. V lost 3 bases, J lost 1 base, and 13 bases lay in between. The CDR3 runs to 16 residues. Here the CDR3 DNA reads TGTGCCAGCAGTGAGTTCCAACCCACCAGCAATCAGCCCCAGCATTTT. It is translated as CASSEFQPTSNQPQHF.

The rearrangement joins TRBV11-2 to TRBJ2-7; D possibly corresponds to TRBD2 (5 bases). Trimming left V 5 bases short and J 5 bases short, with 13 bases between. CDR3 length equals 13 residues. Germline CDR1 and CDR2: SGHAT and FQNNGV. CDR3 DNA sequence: TGTGCCAGCAGCACAAATTCCGGGGACGAGCAGTACGTC. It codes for CASSTNSGDEQYV.

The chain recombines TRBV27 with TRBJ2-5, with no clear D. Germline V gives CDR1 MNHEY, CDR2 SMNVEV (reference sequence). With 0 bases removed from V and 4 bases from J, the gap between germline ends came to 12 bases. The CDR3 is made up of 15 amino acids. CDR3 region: CASSLSTIKRETQYF. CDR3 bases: TGTGCCAGCAGTTTATCCACGATAAAACGAGAGACCCAGTACTTC.

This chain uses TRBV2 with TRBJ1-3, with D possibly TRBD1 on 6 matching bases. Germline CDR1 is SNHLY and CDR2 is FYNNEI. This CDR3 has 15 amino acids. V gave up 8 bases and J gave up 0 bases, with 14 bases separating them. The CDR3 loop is CASRKRGASGNTIYF. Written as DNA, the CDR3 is TGTGCCAGCCGCAAACGGGGGGCCTCTGGAAACACCATATATTTT.

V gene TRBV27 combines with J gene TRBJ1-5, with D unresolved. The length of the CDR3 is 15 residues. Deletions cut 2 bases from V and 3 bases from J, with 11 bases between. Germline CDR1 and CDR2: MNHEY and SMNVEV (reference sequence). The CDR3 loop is CASSLSARHNQPQHF. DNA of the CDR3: TGTGCCAGCAGTTTAAGCGCCAGGCACAATCAGCCCCAGCATTTT.

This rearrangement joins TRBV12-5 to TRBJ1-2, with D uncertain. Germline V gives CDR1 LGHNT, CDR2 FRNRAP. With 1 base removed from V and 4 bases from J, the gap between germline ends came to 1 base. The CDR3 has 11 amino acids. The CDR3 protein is CASGLGYGYTF. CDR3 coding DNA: TGTGCTAGTGGTTTGGGCTATGGCTACACCTTC.

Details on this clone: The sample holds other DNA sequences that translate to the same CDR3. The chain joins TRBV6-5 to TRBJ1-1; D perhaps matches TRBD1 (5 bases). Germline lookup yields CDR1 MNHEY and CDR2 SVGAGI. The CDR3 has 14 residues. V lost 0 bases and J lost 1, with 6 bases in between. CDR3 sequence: CASSYSGGNTEAFF. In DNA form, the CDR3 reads TGTGCCAGCAGTTACTCGGGGGGGAACACTGAAGCTTTCTTT.

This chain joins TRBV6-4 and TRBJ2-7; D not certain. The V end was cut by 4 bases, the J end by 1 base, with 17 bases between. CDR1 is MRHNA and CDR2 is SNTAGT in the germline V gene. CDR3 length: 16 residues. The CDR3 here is CASSAEVGWNSYEQYV. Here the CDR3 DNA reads TGTGCCAGCAGTGCCGAGGTGGGGTGGAATTCCTACGAGCAGTACGTC.

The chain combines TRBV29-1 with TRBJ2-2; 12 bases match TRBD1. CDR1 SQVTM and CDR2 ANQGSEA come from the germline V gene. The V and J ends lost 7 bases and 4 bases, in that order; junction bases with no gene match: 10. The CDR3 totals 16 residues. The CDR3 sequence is CSATPGQGAVTGELFF. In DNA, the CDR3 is TGCAGCGCGACTCCGGGACAGGGGGCGGTCACCGGGGAGCTGTTTTTT.

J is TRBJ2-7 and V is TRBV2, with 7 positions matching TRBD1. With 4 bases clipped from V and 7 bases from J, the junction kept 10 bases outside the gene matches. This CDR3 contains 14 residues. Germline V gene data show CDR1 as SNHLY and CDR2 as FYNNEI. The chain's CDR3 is CASSVPLGGREQYV. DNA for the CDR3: TGTGCCAGCAGTGTACCTCTAGGGGGCCGGGAGCAGTACGTC.

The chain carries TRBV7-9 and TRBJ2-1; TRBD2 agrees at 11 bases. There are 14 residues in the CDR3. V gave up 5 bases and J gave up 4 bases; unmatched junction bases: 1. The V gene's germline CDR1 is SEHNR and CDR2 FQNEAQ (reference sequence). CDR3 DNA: TGTGCCAGCAGCCCTAGCGGGGGGTACAATGAGCAGTTCTTC. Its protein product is CASSPSGGYNEQFF. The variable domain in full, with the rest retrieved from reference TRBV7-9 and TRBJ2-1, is DTGVSQNPRHKITKRGQNVTFRCDPISEHNRLYWYRQTLGQGPEFLTYFQNEAQLEKSRLLSDRFSAERPKGSFSTLEIQRTEQGDSAMYLCASSPSGGYNEQFFGPGTRLTVL.

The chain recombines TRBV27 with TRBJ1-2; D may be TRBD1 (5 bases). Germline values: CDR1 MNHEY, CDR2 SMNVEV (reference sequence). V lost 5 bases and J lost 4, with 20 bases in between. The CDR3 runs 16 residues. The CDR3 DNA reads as TGTGCCAGCAGTCCCCGTTTCGAGGGGACCGTCTATGGCTACACCTTC. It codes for CASSPRFEGTVYGYTF.

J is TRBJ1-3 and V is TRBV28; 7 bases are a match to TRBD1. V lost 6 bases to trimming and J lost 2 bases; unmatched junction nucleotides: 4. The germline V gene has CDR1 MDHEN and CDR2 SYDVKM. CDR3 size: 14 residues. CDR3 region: CASRGTATGNTIYF. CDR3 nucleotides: TGTGCCAGCAGGGGGACAGCGACTGGAAACACCATATATTTT.

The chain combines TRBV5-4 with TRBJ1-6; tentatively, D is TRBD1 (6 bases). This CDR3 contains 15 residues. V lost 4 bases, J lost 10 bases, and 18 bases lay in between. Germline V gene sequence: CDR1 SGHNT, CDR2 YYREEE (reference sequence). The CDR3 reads CASSNLKGVRSPLHF. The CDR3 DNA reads TGTGCCAGCAGCAACTTAAAGGGGGTACGATCACCCCTCCACTTT. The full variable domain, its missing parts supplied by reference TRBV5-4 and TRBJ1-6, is ETGVTQSPTHLIKTRGQQVTLRCSSQSGHNTVSWYQQALGQGPQFIFQYYREEENGRGNFPPRFSGLQFPNYSSELNVNALELDDSALYLCASSNLKGVRSPLHFGNGTRLTVT.

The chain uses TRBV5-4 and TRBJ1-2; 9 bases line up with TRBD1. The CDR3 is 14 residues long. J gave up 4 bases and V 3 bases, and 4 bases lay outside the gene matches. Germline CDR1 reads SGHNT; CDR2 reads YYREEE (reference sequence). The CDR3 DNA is TGTGCCAGCAGCTCCGGGACAGGGAGCTATGGCTACACCTTC. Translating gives CASSSGTGSYGYTF.

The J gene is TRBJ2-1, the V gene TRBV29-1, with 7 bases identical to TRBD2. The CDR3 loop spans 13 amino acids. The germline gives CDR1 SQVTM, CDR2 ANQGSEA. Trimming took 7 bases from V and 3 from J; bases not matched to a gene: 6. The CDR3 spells CSASSGNYNEQFF. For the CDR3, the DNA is TGCAGCGCTTCCAGCGGGAACTACAATGAGCAGTTCTTC.

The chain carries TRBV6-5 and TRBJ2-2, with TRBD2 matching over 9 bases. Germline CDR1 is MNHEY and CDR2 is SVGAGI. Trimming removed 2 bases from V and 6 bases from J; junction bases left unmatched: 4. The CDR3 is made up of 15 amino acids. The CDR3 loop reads CASSYLTSGSGELFF. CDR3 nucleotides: TGTGCCAGCAGTTACCTGACTAGCGGCTCCGGGGAGCTGTTTTTT.

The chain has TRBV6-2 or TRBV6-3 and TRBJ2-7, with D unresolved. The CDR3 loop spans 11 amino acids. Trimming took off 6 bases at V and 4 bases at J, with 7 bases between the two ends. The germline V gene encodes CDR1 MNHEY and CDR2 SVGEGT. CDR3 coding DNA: TGTGCCAGCAGCGACGGTTACGAGCAGTACTTC. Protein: CASSDGYEQYF.

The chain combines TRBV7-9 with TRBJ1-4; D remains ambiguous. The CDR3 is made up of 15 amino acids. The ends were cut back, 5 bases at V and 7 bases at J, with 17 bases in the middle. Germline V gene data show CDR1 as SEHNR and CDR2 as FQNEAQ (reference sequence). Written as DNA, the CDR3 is TGTGCCAGCAGCCCCGGATGGGTAAACGGTGAAAAACTGTTTTTT. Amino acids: CASSPGWVNGEKLFF.

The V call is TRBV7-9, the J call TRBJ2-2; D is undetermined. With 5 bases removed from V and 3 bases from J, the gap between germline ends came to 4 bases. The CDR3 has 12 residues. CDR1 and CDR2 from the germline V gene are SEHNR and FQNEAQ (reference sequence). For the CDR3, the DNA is TGTGCCAGCAGCCCGGACACCGGGGAGCTGTTTTTT. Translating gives CASSPDTGELFF.

In DNA, the CDR3 is TGTGCCAGCAGTTTATTGGGGACAGGGATTACCGGGGAGCTGTTTTTT. Translation: CASSLLGTGITGELFF. The chain employs TRBV28 and TRBJ2-2; 9 bases line up with TRBD1. CDR1 is MDHEN, CDR2 SYDVKM, per germline. The CDR3 sequence is 16 residues long. V dropped 1 base and J dropped 5; count of bases not matched to a gene: 5.